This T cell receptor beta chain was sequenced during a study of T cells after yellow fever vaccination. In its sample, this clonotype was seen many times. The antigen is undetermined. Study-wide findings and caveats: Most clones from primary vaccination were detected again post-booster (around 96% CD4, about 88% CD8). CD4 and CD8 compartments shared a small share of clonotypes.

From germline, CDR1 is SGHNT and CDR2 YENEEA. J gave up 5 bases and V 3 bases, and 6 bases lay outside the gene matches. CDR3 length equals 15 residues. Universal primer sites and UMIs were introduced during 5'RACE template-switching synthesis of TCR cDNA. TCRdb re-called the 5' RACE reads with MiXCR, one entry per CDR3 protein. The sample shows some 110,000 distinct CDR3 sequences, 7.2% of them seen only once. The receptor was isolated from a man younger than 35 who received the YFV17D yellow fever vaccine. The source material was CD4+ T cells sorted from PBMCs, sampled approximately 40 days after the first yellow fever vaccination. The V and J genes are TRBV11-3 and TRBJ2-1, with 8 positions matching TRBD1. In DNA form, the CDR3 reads TGTGCCAGCAGCTTGGGGCAGGGGGCTAACAATGAGCAGTTCTTC. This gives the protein CASSLGQGANNEQFF.